This T cell receptor (beta chain) was obtained from a study of blood T cell repertoires in COVID-19. Germline V gene sequence: CDR1 SGHDT, CDR2 YYEEEE. V was pared by 0 bases and J by 4 bases, with 7 bases between. The CDR3 runs 13 residues. Using immunoSEQ multiplex PCR, the repertoire was profiled, and TCRdb retains in-frame clones only, with some absent. The table lists about 170,000 clones, around 82% of them singletons. As for this clone: At the DNA level, this CDR3 is encoded by other sequences in the same sample as well.

This TCR was recovered from a man in his 60s who had recovered from COVID-19. The sample taken for sequencing was peripheral blood. The gene calls are TRBV5-6 and TRBJ1-2; D unclear. The CDR3, as DNA: TGTGCCAGCAGCTTGGGAGGGTCCTATGGCTACACCTTC. It translates to CASSLGGSYGYTF.